The 8 T cell receptor beta chains below all came from one sample that was sequenced in a study of T-cell reconstitution after alpha-beta-depleted transplantation in children. During its preparation, the TCRbeta library received unique molecular identifiers. TCRdb independently ran MiXCR on the PCR reads; one entry per CDR3 protein. The table has 200,000 to 250,000 distinct CDR3 sequences, 9.5% to 13% seen once; the top ten hold roughly 27%. The sample was PBMCs, taken before TCRalphabeta/CD19-depleted stem cell transplant. These receptor sequences come from a child in the first two years of life with acute myeloid leukemia, due to receive a stem cell transplant.

This clonotype was recorded at least ten times. This chain links TRBV3-1 with TRBJ2-1; the D is unclear. CDR1 is LGHDT, CDR2 YNNKEL, per germline (reference sequence). The CDR3 covers 14 residues. V lost 2 bases and J lost 9, with 14 bases in between. DNA of the CDR3: TGTGCCAGCAGCCAATACGGGCAGGATGGTGAGCAGTTCTTC. Protein: CASSQYGQDGEQFF.

This clonotype occurred many times. This chain links TRBV20-1 with TRBJ1-2; D is uncertain. The CDR3 covers 9 residues. V lost 5 bases to trimming and J lost 8 bases, with 6 bases between them. Germline V gene data show CDR1 as DFQATT and CDR2 as SNEGSKA (reference sequence). CDR3 sequence reads: CSALVGYTF. CDR3 sequence (DNA): TGCAGTGCTCTTGTAGGCTACACCTTC.

This clonotype has only a few counts. The chain recombines TRBV29-1 with TRBJ2-5, with 10 bases aligning to TRBD2. The germline gives CDR1 SQVTM, CDR2 ANQGSEA. The CDR3 has 15 residues. V was pared by 1 base and J by 5 bases, with 7 bases of the junction left unmatched. The CDR3 sequence is CSVEVAGTSVETQYF. The CDR3 DNA follows: TGCAGCGTTGAAGTGGCGGGGACTAGCGTCGAGACCCAGTACTTC.

At least ten counts were recorded for this clonotype. The chain employs TRBV10-3 and TRBJ1-1; TRBD1 matches at 7 bases. The CDR3 covers 10 residues. Per germline, CDR1 ENHRY and CDR2 SYGVKD. V shed 10 bases and J 5 bases; nucleotides not matched to a gene: 1. DNA of the CDR3: TGTGCCACGACAGGGACTGAAGCTTTCTTT. This encodes CATTGTEAFF.

As for this clonotype: A much more abundant neighbour one base away suggests this may be a read error. V gene TRBV18 combines with J gene TRBJ2-7, with a tentative D call TRBD1 (6 bases). Germline lookup yields CDR1 KGHSH and CDR2 LQKENI. The length of the CDR3 is 15 residues. The CDR3 reads CASSPAEDSSYEQHF. The CDR3 DNA is TGTGCCAGCTCACCAGCCGAGGACAGCTCATACGAGCAGCACTTC.

In this sample, this clonotype turned up many times. This chain uses TRBV12-3 or TRBV12-4 with TRBJ1-2; a possible D gene is TRBD1 (5 bases). V shed 1 base and J shed 2 bases, with 5 bases lying between them. The CDR3 runs 13 residues. CDR3 nucleotide sequence: TGTGCCAGCAGTTTAGGGACAAACTATGGCTACACCTTC. Translated, it gives CASSLGTNYGYTF.

This clonotype was seen more than once but under ten times. This chain joins TRBV27 and TRBJ2-1, with D possibly matching TRBD2 (5 bases). The CDR3 length is 14 residues. Germline loops: CDR1 MNHEY, CDR2 SMNVEV (reference sequence). The V end was cut by 6 bases, the J end by 0 bases, with 9 bases between. The CDR3: CASRRESSYNEQFF. CDR3 bases: TGTGCCAGCAGACGGGAAAGCTCCTACAATGAGCAGTTCTTC.

This clonotype was seen repeatedly, ten times or more. The rearrangement links TRBV20-1 to TRBJ2-6; TRBD1 aligns across 9 bases. The CDR3 consists of 19 residues. CDR1 and CDR2 (germline): DFQATT, SNEGSKA (reference sequence). V dropped 1 base and J dropped 4; count of bases not matched to a gene: 14. CDR3 sequence reads: CSARASNWGQGAGANVLTF. DNA of the CDR3: TGCAGTGCTAGAGCCTCCAATTGGGGACAGGGCGCAGGGGCCAACGTCCTGACTTTC.